Listed here are 29 T cell receptor beta chains from one sample, sequenced in a study of patients and donors after allogeneic stem cell transplantation (dated by TCRdb to the early 2020s). To prepare the library, RT-PCR was applied. The sample was run on a NextSeq 550. The public reads were run again by TCRdb, first through fastp at Q25 and then through MiXCR, and only productive beta chains were kept. Every CDR3 protein is listed once, alongside the most common genes and DNA of its rows. In this sample the table shows approximately 210,000 distinct CDR3 sequences, 35% to 50% of which occur a single time. The ten largest make up 33% of the sample. Source material: blood, either unsorted or a sorted T cell fraction (not recorded which). These receptors came from a human donor who was either an allogeneic HSCT recipient or a stem cell or donor lymphocyte infusion donor (not recorded which). It is not recorded whose cells these are; they may come from a transplant donor.

The chain has TRBV5-1 and TRBJ1-4; tentatively, D is TRBD1 (6 bases). In germline, CDR1 is SGHRS, CDR2 YFSETQ. CDR3 length: 14 amino acids. The V gene lost 8 bases and the J gene lost 0 bases, with 11 bases spanning the gap. The CDR3 reads CASGGGPTNEKLFF. The CDR3 DNA reads as TGCGCCAGTGGAGGGGGACCAACTAATGAAAAACTGTTTTTT.

This clonotype appeared a few times. The V call is TRBV4-1, the J call TRBJ2-1; a possible D gene is TRBD2 (6 bases). The CDR3 has 18 residues. Germline V gives CDR1 MGHRA, CDR2 YSYEKL. Trimming pared 0 bases from V and 9 bases from J, leaving 24 bases between. CDR3 sequence reads: CASSQDWGENFIKGEQFF. DNA of the CDR3: TGCGCCAGCAGCCAAGATTGGGGGGAGAATTTCATCAAAGGTGAGCAGTTCTTC.

The gene calls are TRBV5-1 and TRBJ1-2, with D unclear. The CDR3 sequence is 14 residues long. V was cut by 4 bases and J by 0 bases, with 10 bases left in between. Germline CDR1 reads SGHRS; CDR2 reads YFSETQ. In DNA form, the CDR3 reads TGCGCCAGCAGCCCCCGGGGAGCTAACTATGGCTACACCTTC. Translation: CASSPRGANYGYTF.

The V gene is TRBV6-5, the J gene TRBJ2-3, with unresolved D. CDR3 length equals 15 residues. CDR1 and CDR2 from the germline V gene are MNHEY and SVGAGI. The V gene lost 0 bases and the J gene lost 5 bases, with 12 bases spanning the gap. CDR3 sequence (DNA): TGTGCCAGCAGTTACTCCGGCGGAAGAGTAGATACGCAGTATTTT. This sequence encodes CASSYSGGRVDTQYF.

The chain joins TRBV19 to TRBJ1-5; a possible D gene is TRBD1 (5 bases). The V end was cut by 9 bases, the J end by 2 bases, with 20 bases between. CDR1 is LNHDA, CDR2 SQIVND, per germline (reference sequence). CDR3 size: 16 residues. The CDR3 DNA is TGTGCCAGCCGTATGGGCTTCGGGGGTGGCAATCAGCCCCAGCATTTT. The encoded protein is CASRMGFGGGNQPQHF.

This clonotype appeared a few times. V usage is TRBV12-3 or TRBV12-4 and J usage is TRBJ1-2; D is uncertain. Trimming stripped 3 bases from V and 8 bases from J, with 16 bases between. The CDR3 length is 14 residues. The CDR3 loop reads CASSFIGLTWGYTF. In nucleotides, the CDR3 is TGTGCCAGCAGTTTTATCGGGCTGACGTGGGGCTACACCTTC.

This clonotype was found a few times. CDR3 sequence reads: CASSDVGSQGHGNTIYF. The DNA for the CDR3 is TGTGCCAGCAGTGATGTCGGCAGCCAAGGCCATGGAAACACCATATATTTT. The rearrangement joins TRBV2 to TRBJ1-3; D is unresolved. The CDR3 consists of 17 residues. Looked up from germline, CDR1 is SNHLY and CDR2 is FYNNEI. The germline V and J ends were trimmed by 3 bases and 3 bases, with 18 bases remaining between them. Variable domain in full (rest from reference TRBV2 and TRBJ1-3): EPEVTQTPSHQVTQMGQEVILRCVPISNHLYFYWYRQILGQKVEFLVSFYNNEISEKSEIFDDQFSVERPDGSNFTLKIRSTKLEDSAMYFCASSDVGSQGHGNTIYFGEGSWLTVV.

This clonotype was detected a few times. The chain recombines TRBV9 with TRBJ2-1; 10 bases line up with TRBD2. The ends lost 3 bases at V and 5 bases at J; junction bases unmatched: 5. Germline values: CDR1 SGDLS, CDR2 YYNGEE. There are 15 residues in the CDR3. CDR3 nucleotide sequence: TGTGCCAGCAGCGGGCCGGGACTAGCGAACAATGAGCAGTTCTTC. Translation gives CASSGPGLANNEQFF.

The chain combines TRBV7-2 with TRBJ1-1; D call uncertain. Germline CDR1 is SGHTA and CDR2 is FQGNSA. The CDR3 consists of 13 residues. V was pared by 4 bases and J by 8 bases, with 14 bases between. The CDR3 coding sequence is TGTGCCAGCAGCTCCAGGACGGTCCAGGAAGCTTTCTTT. As protein: CASSSRTVQEAFF.

Only one count was recorded for this clonotype. The chain has TRBV29-1 and TRBJ2-6, with no clear D. The CDR3 covers 14 residues. V was shortened by 4 bases and J by 2 bases, with 9 bases between the two germline ends. The germline V gene has CDR1 SQVTM and CDR2 ANQGSEA. The DNA of the CDR3 is TGCAGCGTTGTCGACCGGGCTGGGGCCAACGTCCTGACTTTC. Translating it yields CSVVDRAGANVLTF.

The chain joins TRBV5-1 to TRBJ1-2; D is unclear. CDR3 size: 12 residues. The germline V gene encodes CDR1 SGHRS and CDR2 YFSETQ. The V end lost 4 bases, the J end lost 6 bases, and 10 bases lay between the germline ends. CDR3 nucleotide sequence: TGCGCCAGCAGCCCGAGAAGAGATGGCTACACCTTC. Residues: CASSPRRDGYTF.

Only a few counts were recorded for this clonotype. The V call is TRBV6-2 or TRBV6-3, the J call TRBJ1-1; D not certain. Deletions cut 2 bases from V and 1 base from J, with 11 bases between. From germline, CDR1 is MNHEY and CDR2 SVGEGT. This CDR3 has 15 residues. CDR3 coding DNA: TGTGCCAGCAGTTACGGGGAGACCCCGAACACTGAAGCTTTCTTT. Translated: CASSYGETPNTEAFF.

The rearrangement links TRBV6-5 to TRBJ1-2; perhaps TRBD1 as D (5 bases). This CDR3 contains 12 residues. Per germline, CDR1 MNHEY and CDR2 SVGAGI. V lost 6 bases and J 6 bases, leaving 11 bases between the germline ends. The CDR3 region has the DNA TGTGCCAGCAGCCCGGGGGGGAATGGCTACACCTTC. Translated: CASSPGGNGYTF.

The genes are TRBV10-3 and TRBJ2-1; 9 bases are shared with TRBD1. The CDR3 runs to 17 residues. Trimming removed 6 bases from V and 2 bases from J; junction bases left unmatched: 11. CDR1 ENHRY and CDR2 SYGVKD come from the germline V gene. The CDR3 DNA reads TGTGCCATCAGATATGCGACCGGGACAGGGCCCTACAATGAGCAGTTCTTC. This encodes CAIRYATGTGPYNEQFF.

The chain uses TRBV7-6 and TRBJ2-7; TRBD2 is a possible D gene (5 bases). From germline, CDR1 is SGHVS and CDR2 FNYEAQ. V was cut by 3 bases and J by 5 bases, with 8 bases left in between. This CDR3 comprises 12 residues. The CDR3 nucleotides read TGTGCCAGCAGCTTGCAGCGGAACGAGCAGTACTTC. It codes for CASSLQRNEQYF. Full variable domain (remainder filled in from reference TRBV7-6 and TRBJ2-7): GAGVSQSPRYKVTKRGQDVALRCDPISGHVSLYWYRQALGQGPEFLTYFNYEAQQDKSGLPNDRFSAERPEGSISTLTIQRTEQRDSAMYRCASSLQRNEQYFGPGTRLTVT.

At least ten counts were recorded for this clonotype. This chain uses TRBV5-1 with TRBJ2-5; a weak D match, TRBD2 (5 bases). V lost 6 bases and J 5 bases, leaving 14 bases between the germline ends. The CDR3 runs to 13 residues. Germline CDR1 is SGHRS and CDR2 is YFSETQ. CDR3 loop: CASIRTGSETQYF. In DNA, the CDR3 is TGCGCCAGCATTCGTACGGGATCGGAGACCCAGTACTTC.

V gene TRBV27 combines with J gene TRBJ1-1; D perhaps matches TRBD1 (5 bases). The CDR3 covers 14 residues. Germline V gene sequence: CDR1 MNHEY, CDR2 SMNVEV (reference sequence). Trimming stripped 2 bases from V and 8 bases from J, with 15 bases between. The CDR3 reads CASSLRQGLGEAFF. The CDR3 region has the DNA TGTGCCAGCAGTTTAAGGCAGGGCTTGGGGGAAGCTTTCTTT.

The rearrangement links TRBV7-8 to TRBJ2-2; weak D call: TRBD2 (5 bases). The V gene lost 5 bases and the J gene lost 6 bases, with 10 bases spanning the gap. The CDR3 is made up of 13 amino acids. Germline values: CDR1 SGHVS, CDR2 FQNEAQ. The CDR3 region has the DNA TGTGCCAGCAGCCACGCAGCGGCCGGGGAGCTGTTTTTT. Its translation is CASSHAAAGELFF.

The J gene is TRBJ1-6, the V gene TRBV24-1; D call uncertain. Germline lookup yields CDR1 KGHDR and CDR2 SFDVKD. Trimming stripped 2 bases from V and 7 bases from J, with 8 bases between. The CDR3 is made up of 14 amino acids. CDR3 sequence reads: CATSDSSTNSPLHF. In DNA form, the CDR3 reads TGTGCCACCAGTGATTCGTCGACCAATTCACCCCTCCACTTT.

This clonotype was detected only a few times. This chain connects TRBV7-8 to TRBJ1-1; 9 nucleotides match TRBD1. V was pared by 5 bases and J by 0 bases, with 7 bases of the junction left unmatched. Germline V lookup: CDR1 SGHVS, CDR2 FQNEAQ. CDR3 length: 16 amino acids. CDR3 loop: CASSRTGTGLNTEAFF. CDR3 in DNA: TGTGCCAGCAGCAGAACCGGGACAGGGTTGAACACTGAAGCTTTCTTT. Full variable domain (outside the CDR3, taken from reference TRBV7-8 and TRBJ1-1): GAGVSQSPRYKVAKRGQDVALRCDPISGHVSLFWYQQALGQGPEFLTYFQNEAQLDKSGLPSDRFFAERPEGSVSTLKIQRTQQEDSAVYLCASSRTGTGLNTEAFFGQGTRLTVV.

The chain employs TRBV12-3 or TRBV12-4 and TRBJ2-5, with 10 bases that match TRBD2. The CDR3 spans 14 residues. V lost 4 bases to trimming and J lost 5 bases; unmatched junction nucleotides: 4. The DNA for the CDR3 is TGTGCCAGCAGTTCTAGCGGGAGAGGGGAGACCCAGTACTTC. As protein: CASSSSGRGETQYF.

The chain recombines TRBV6-2 or TRBV6-3 with TRBJ1-2; D is undetermined. Germline values: CDR1 MNHEY, CDR2 SVGEGT. The length of the CDR3 is 12 residues. With 7 bases removed from V and 4 bases from J, the gap between germline ends came to 10 bases. The CDR3 is CASISHSYGYTF. In DNA, the CDR3 is TGTGCCAGCATATCCCACTCCTATGGCTACACCTTC.

V usage is TRBV4-3 and J usage is TRBJ2-7; a possible D gene is TRBD1 (5 bases). Trimming took 0 bases from V and 2 from J, leaving 11 bases between them. The V gene's germline CDR1 is LGHNA and CDR2 YSLEER. The CDR3 has 15 amino acids. The CDR3 sequence: CASSQERQGTYEQYF. The CDR3 DNA is TGCGCCAGCAGCCAAGAGAGGCAGGGAACCTACGAGCAGTACTTC.

This clonotype was detected once. This sequence joins TRBV7-9 and TRBJ1-2; 10 bases line up with TRBD1. The CDR3 loop spans 16 amino acids. Trimming took 4 bases from V and 6 from J; bases not matched to a gene: 11. Germline CDR1 and CDR2: SEHNR and FQNEAQ (reference sequence). The CDR3: CASSSGQGDGGHGYTF. CDR3 DNA sequence: TGTGCCAGCAGCTCCGGACAGGGGGATGGTGGCCATGGCTACACCTTC.

This clonotype came up a few times. The V gene is TRBV3-1, the J gene TRBJ2-7; D perhaps matches TRBD2 (6 bases). Looked up from germline, CDR1 is LGHDT and CDR2 is YNNKEL (reference sequence). The length of the CDR3 is 15 residues. Trimming pared 1 base from V and 2 bases from J, leaving 12 bases between. CDR3 sequence (DNA): TGTGCCAGCAGCCAAGGACCCGGGGGAACCTACGAGCAGTACTTC. This translates into CASSQGPGGTYEQYF.

As concerns this clonotype: Since a much larger clone is just one base distant, this may be a read error. The rearrangement joins TRBV27 to TRBJ1-1, with unresolved D. Germline assignment: CDR1 MNHEY and CDR2 SMNVEV (reference sequence). This CDR3 contains 13 residues. The CDR3 spells CASSHQENTQAFF. DNA of the CDR3: TGTGCCAGCAGTCACCAGGAGAACACTCAAGCTTTCTTT.

This clonotype has more than one count but fewer than ten. V usage is TRBV20-1 and J usage is TRBJ1-2; unclear D gene. The V and J ends lost 0 bases and 3 bases respectively, with 20 bases between them. The CDR3 has 17 residues. From germline, CDR1 is DFQATT and CDR2 SNEGSKA (reference sequence). This CDR3 is CSARDILGFGSDYGYTF. The CDR3 DNA reads as TGCAGTGCTAGAGACATCCTTGGATTTGGTAGTGACTATGGCTACACCTTC.

In DNA form, the CDR3 reads TGCAGCGCTCTACAGGGGAACACTGAAGCTTTCTTT. It yields the protein CSALQGNTEAFF. The chain has TRBV29-1 and TRBJ1-1, with a possible D match to TRBD1 (6 bases). The CDR3 loop spans 12 amino acids. The germline gives CDR1 SQVTM, CDR2 ANQGSEA. The V and J ends lost 7 bases and 1 base respectively, with 10 bases between them.

The V gene is TRBV20-1, the J gene TRBJ1-3; D unclear. Germline V CDR1 and CDR2: DFQATT, SNEGSKA (reference sequence). CDR3 length: 13 amino acids. Trimming removed 3 bases at V and 6 bases at J, with 12 bases between. The CDR3 bases are TGCAGTGCTAGTCTACCTAACGAAAACACCATATATTTT. Protein sequence: CSASLPNENTIYF.